The clone carrying this T cell receptor (beta chain) has just a few counts. The sample comes from a study of radiotherapy plus CTLA-4 blockade in lung cancer. Germline V CDR1 and CDR2: ENHRY, SYGVKD. The CDR3 is 13 residues long. V lost 8 bases and J 8 bases, leaving 13 bases between the germline ends. Method: immunoSEQ multiplex PCR; TCRdb's copy keeps in-frame clones and lacks some. The sample lists approximately 50,000 clones, about three quarters occurring once. This TCR was sampled from a human donor with non-small cell lung cancer who had a complete response to radiotherapy plus ipilimumab. The starting material was peripheral blood, obtained from a patient treated with radiotherapy plus ipilimumab. The rearrangement links TRBV10-3 to TRBJ1-6, with D perhaps matching TRBD1 (5 bases). As DNA, the CDR3 is TGTGCCATCGCGGGGGGTATTTATTCACCCCTCCACTTT. Protein sequence: CAIAGGIYSPLHF.